This T cell receptor (beta chain) was documented in a study of blood T cell repertoires in COVID-19. At the level of the study: Material from acute and convalescent COVID-19 was sourced from the United States, Italy and Spain. Sources were T cells, B-cell-depleted T cells, or PBMCs; the material itself was cDNA or gDNA.

With 6 bases clipped from V and 8 bases from J, the junction kept 14 bases outside the gene matches. The germline gives CDR1 SGHNT, CDR2 YYREEE (reference sequence). The CDR3 covers 15 residues. This clone was detected only once. This table comes from immunoSEQ multiplex PCR, and its TCRdb copy is limited to in-frame clones, with some not included. The table lists roughly 330,000 clones, around 83% of them singletons. The TCR was taken from a woman in her 50s with acute or convalescent COVID-19. The sequenced material came from peripheral blood. This chain connects TRBV5-4 to TRBJ2-1, with 7 bases that match TRBD1. The CDR3 loop is CASTREGGQSDEQFF. In nucleotides, the CDR3 is TGTGCCAGCACCCGGGAAGGGGGCCAAAGTGATGAGCAGTTCTTC.